Listed below are T cell receptor beta chains from one sample, sequenced in a study of early T cells in non-severe SARS-CoV-2 infection. Each CDR3 protein gets one entry after TCRdb re-called the 5' RACE reads with MiXCR. The table shows some 40,000 distinct CDR3 sequences, with 3% to 4.5% occurring only once. Source material: whole blood. The origin of the receptors is an adult who was a healthcare worker with PCR-confirmed SARS-CoV-2 infection or an uninfected control (not recorded which). Both conserved end residues are part of each CDR3. A D gene is named only where the DNA matches it firmly. Clone size is given for some rows only: seen once, a few or many times, or a class if the clone is expanded.

d_gene	j_gene	abundance	v_gene	CDR3nt	CDR3aa
.	TRBJ1-1	medium-sized	TRBV4-2	TGTGCCAGCAGCCAAGACAGGGGAAACACTGAAGCTTTCTTT	CASSQDRGNTEAFF
.	TRBJ1-1	.	TRBV20-1	TGCAGTGCTAGGGCTCAGGGGCGGATCACTGAAGCTTTCTTT	CSARAQGRITEAFF
TRBD2	TRBJ2-2	medium-sized	TRBV9	TGTGCCAGCAGCGCCTATGGAGCGGGGATGAACACCGGGGAGCTGTTTTTT	CASSAYGAGMNTGELFF
.	TRBJ1-1	few	TRBV6-2/TRBV6-3	TGTGCCAGCAGGGAGGGGGGGAGAGACACTGAAGCTTTCTTT	CASREGGRDTEAFF
.	TRBJ1-1	many	TRBV27	TGCGCCAGCAGCCGATATGGGCTGAACACTGAAGCTTTCTTT	CASSRYGLNTEAFF
TRBD2	TRBJ2-1	few	TRBV24-1	TGTGCCACCAGTAGGATGACGGGAGGTAATGACAATGAGCAGTTCTTC	CATSRMTGGNDNEQFF
.	TRBJ2-6	many	TRBV7-3	TGTGCCAGCAGCTTAACTCCCGGGTCTGGGGCCAACGTCCTGACTTTC	CASSLTPGSGANVLTF
.	TRBJ2-3	.	TRBV5-4	TGTGCCAGCAGCACCGGGACTAGCACAGATACGCAGTATTTT	CASSTGTSTDTQYF
.	TRBJ2-1	.	TRBV6-6	TGTGCCAGCAGTTACTCGAGGGCCTACAATGAGCAGTTCTTC	CASSYSRAYNEQFF
.	TRBJ2-1	many	TRBV27	TGTGCCAGCAGTCCCAATTACAATGAGCAGTTCTTC	CASSPNYNEQFF
TRBD2	TRBJ2-7	many	TRBV20-1	TGCAGTGCTAGAGATCCGGGGGGAGGGGTTTCGTACGAGCAGTACTTC	CSARDPGGGVSYEQYF